This T cell receptor beta chain was documented in a study (dated by TCRdb to 2015 to 2016). Trimming leaves V shorter by 4 bases and J shorter by 2 bases, with the junction holding 5 bases beyond the gene matches. Inclusive of the bounding cysteine and phenylalanine, the CDR3 is 15 residues long. Only CDR3 DNA remains: 45 bases, in frame from the first base. Reading the germline V gene (reference sequence) gives CDR1 SGHNT and CDR2 YYREEE. Library generation was performed with RT-PCR. Instrument used: Illumina MiSeq. TCRdb's own reprocessing of the public reads used fastp at Q25 and MiXCR and kept productive beta chains. Every CDR3 protein is listed once, alongside the most common genes and DNA of its rows. Within this sample are around 700,000 distinct CDR3 sequences, with approximately 15% of them counted one time only. Clones ranked in the top ten supply around 3.3% of the sample. A note on this clonotype: The specificity of this receptor is unknown. No clone much larger than this one lies a single base away; base qualities are absent.

This clonotype was obtained from a female donor in good health, serving as a healthy control. In this chain, TRBV5-4 is recombined with TRBJ2-1; the junction holds 8 bases that match TRBD1. Sequenced sample: memory CD4+ T cells from blood. CDR3 sequence: CASSLDRATYNEQFF. At the DNA level, the sequence is TGTGCCAGCAGCCTGGACAGGGCCACCTACAATGAGCAGTTCTTC.